Each of the 27 T cell receptor beta chains below was sequenced from the same sample in a study of T-cell memory formation after mild COVID-19. In TCRdb, the 5' RACE reads were re-called with MiXCR into one record per CDR3 protein. This sample has 350,000 to 500,000 distinct CDR3 sequences, with roughly 18% found just once. What was sequenced was PBMCs or a T cell subset sorted from them (not recorded which). The receptors originated from a man younger than 35 who had mild COVID-19 (a few samples of this study predate the infection). Cell type and time point are not known.

The chain carries TRBV12-5 and TRBJ2-7; 9 bases fit TRBD1. Losses at the gene ends were 2 bases for V and 4 bases for J; bases not matched to a gene: 18. CDR1 LGHNT and CDR2 FRNRAP come from the germline V gene. The CDR3 is 19 residues long. In DNA, the CDR3 is TGTGCTAGTGGTTTGACTGCGCGGGACAGGGAAGTTATCCGATACGAGCAGTACGTC. Protein product: CASGLTARDREVIRYEQYV.

V and J are TRBV15 and TRBJ2-1; TRBD2 agrees at 8 bases. After removal of 5 bases from V and 5 bases from J, the junction contained 8 bases not matched to a gene. The germline V gene has CDR1 LNHNV and CDR2 YYDKDF (reference sequence). This CDR3 has 15 residues. The CDR3, as DNA: TGTGCCACCAGCGCTCGGGGGGGCCGGGACAATGAGCAGTTCTTC. Translating it yields CATSARGGRDNEQFF. Supplemented by reference TRBV15 and TRBJ2-1, the full variable domain reads DAMVIQNPRYQVTQFGKPVTLSCSQTLNHNVMYWYQQKSSQAPKLLFHYYDKDFNNEADTPDNFQSRRPNTSFCFLDIRSPGLGDTAMYLCATSARGGRDNEQFFGPGTRLTVL.

In this sample, this clonotype turned up many times. The chain carries TRBV7-3 and TRBJ2-1; TRBD2 agrees at 8 bases. CDR1 is SGHTA and CDR2 is FQGTGA in the germline V gene. V gave up 5 bases and J gave up 0 bases; unmatched junction bases: 3. There are 15 residues in the CDR3. The CDR3 sequence: CASSPLAGSYNEQFF. The CDR3 region has the DNA TGTGCCAGCAGCCCCCTAGCGGGCTCCTACAATGAGCAGTTCTTC.

The chain uses TRBV6-5 and TRBJ2-5, with a weak D call TRBD1 (6 bases). V was shortened by 6 bases and J by 3 bases, with 14 bases between the two germline ends. The length of the CDR3 is 14 residues. Per the germline V gene, CDR1 is MNHEY and CDR2 is SVGAGI. CDR3 coding DNA: TGTGCCAGCAGCTACCGGGACATTAAAGAGACCCAGTACTTC. It encodes CASSYRDIKETQYF.

The rearrangement links TRBV6-2 or TRBV6-3 to TRBJ2-7, with D tentatively TRBD2 (6 bases). Germline V lookup: CDR1 MNHEY, CDR2 SVGEGT. The CDR3 runs 19 residues. Between the trimmed V and J ends, which lost 2 bases and 1 base, there was a span of 24 bases. The CDR3 reads CASSYDGRFDYSFSYEQYV. DNA of the CDR3: TGTGCCAGCAGTTACGACGGGAGATTCGATTACTCCTTTTCCTACGAGCAGTACGTC.

This clonotype was seen a handful of times. V is TRBV15 and J is TRBJ2-5; D is uncertain. Germline values: CDR1 LNHNV, CDR2 YYDKDF (reference sequence). Trimming pared 0 bases from V and 4 bases from J, leaving 12 bases between. The CDR3 consists of 15 residues. The CDR3 sequence: CATSRDRSWGETQYF. The CDR3 nucleotides read TGTGCCACCAGCAGAGATAGGTCCTGGGGAGAGACCCAGTACTTC.

V usage is TRBV7-2 and J usage is TRBJ2-7; 10 bases fit TRBD1. V lost 5 bases to trimming and J lost 3 bases; unmatched junction nucleotides: 7. Germline assignment: CDR1 SGHTA and CDR2 FQGNSA. This CDR3 is 15 amino acids long. The CDR3 DNA reads TGTGCCAGCAGCCCCGACAGGGGGCGCAACTACGAGCAGTACGTC. Translation gives CASSPDRGRNYEQYV.

This clonotype was detected ten times or more. The V call is TRBV12-3 or TRBV12-4, the J call TRBJ1-1; perhaps TRBD1 as D (5 bases). Between the trimmed V and J ends, which lost 6 bases and 11 bases, there was a span of 16 bases. CDR3 size: 12 residues. CDR3 protein: CASSTAGTRAFF. CDR3 coding DNA: TGTGCCAGCAGCACCGCCGGGACCCGGGCTTTCTTT.

This chain uses TRBV4-1 with TRBJ2-1; TRBD2 might be the D (5 bases). Germline CDR1 MGHRA, CDR2 YSYEKL. Trimming cost V 0 bases and J 4 bases, with 10 bases left between them. This CDR3 is 15 amino acids long. The CDR3 reads CASSQDRTEYNEQFF. CDR3 sequence (DNA): TGCGCCAGCAGCCAAGATCGGACTGAATACAATGAGCAGTTCTTC.

This rearrangement joins TRBV19 to TRBJ1-1; possibly TRBD1 for D (6 bases). Germline loops: CDR1 LNHDA, CDR2 SQIVND (reference sequence). This CDR3 has 16 amino acids. With 8 bases removed from V and 1 base from J, the gap between germline ends came to 20 bases. CDR3 region: CASDDRWGTQNTEAFF. CDR3 in DNA: TGTGCCAGTGACGATCGGTGGGGGACACAGAACACTGAAGCTTTCTTT.

This clonotype was seen only a few times. The gene calls are TRBV29-1 and TRBJ2-5; no firm D call. CDR1 and CDR2 from the germline V gene are SQVTM and ANQGSEA. This CDR3 is 12 amino acids long. The V end was cut by 7 bases, the J end by 0 bases, with 9 bases between. The chain's CDR3 is CSGEKYQETQYF. CDR3 nucleotides: TGCAGCGGTGAGAAGTACCAAGAGACCCAGTACTTC.

The sample holds a few counts of this clonotype. The CDR3 here is CASSKEGAGNQPQHF. As DNA, the CDR3 is TGTGCCAGCAGTAAGGAGGGGGCTGGCAATCAGCCCCAGCATTTT. This chain connects TRBV2 to TRBJ1-5; TRBD1 agrees at 7 bases. V lost 5 bases and J lost 2; bases outside the gene matches: 6. Germline V gives CDR1 SNHLY, CDR2 FYNNEI. There are 15 residues in the CDR3.

The rearrangement links TRBV15 to TRBJ1-5, with 9 bases aligning to TRBD1. Trimming removed 0 bases from V and 11 bases from J; junction bases left unmatched: 5. CDR1 and CDR2 from the germline V gene are LNHNV and YYDKDF (reference sequence). This CDR3 is 14 amino acids long. The CDR3 region is CATSRDLQGATQHF. CDR3 coding DNA: TGTGCCACCAGCAGAGATTTACAGGGGGCGACCCAGCATTTT.

This clonotype was picked up a small number of times. This chain uses TRBV28 with TRBJ1-6; D possibly corresponds to TRBD1 (6 bases). The CDR3 consists of 15 residues. Trimming took 7 bases from V and 10 from J, leaving 20 bases between them. Germline CDR1 is MDHEN and CDR2 is SYDVKM. CDR3 loop: CASTITGKGSSPLHF. As DNA, the CDR3 is TGTGCCAGCACCATCACAGGGAAAGGCTCCTCACCCCTCCACTTT.

The V call is TRBV6-5, the J call TRBJ2-1; 15 bases fit TRBD2. The germline CDR1 and CDR2 sequences are MNHEY and SVGAGI. This CDR3 is 15 amino acids long. V was clipped by 5 bases and J by 8 bases; unmatched bases: 4. The CDR3 loop reads CASSLGTSGGYEQFF. CDR3 in DNA: TGTGCCAGCAGTCTCGGGACTAGCGGGGGGTATGAGCAGTTCTTC.

This clonotype was counted only a few times. The chain is built from TRBV6-5 and TRBJ1-1; possible D gene TRBD1, 5 bases. CDR1 and CDR2 (germline): MNHEY, SVGAGI. This CDR3 comprises 15 residues. V gave up 2 bases and J gave up 8 bases, with 18 bases separating them. This CDR3 reads CASSYAPGLGAEAFF. In nucleotides, the CDR3 is TGTGCCAGCAGTTACGCCCCGGGGTTAGGGGCCGAAGCTTTCTTT.

The chain joins TRBV7-9 to TRBJ2-7, with TRBD1 matching 7 bases. Germline-derived CDR1 and CDR2 are SEHNR and FQNEAQ (reference sequence). This CDR3 comprises 15 residues. V shed 5 bases and J 7 bases; nucleotides not matched to a gene: 14. CDR3 in DNA: TGTGCCAGCAGCACCCCGGGACAGTTGATGGGGGAGCAGTACTTC. Translated, it gives CASSTPGQLMGEQYF.

This clonotype was detected only a few times. The chain uses TRBV25-1 and TRBJ1-1; perhaps TRBD1 as D (6 bases). Germline loops: CDR1 MGHDK, CDR2 SYGVNS. The V and J ends lost 2 bases and 5 bases respectively, with 9 bases between them. The CDR3 extends over 13 amino acids. CDR3 loop: CASSERGKTEAFF. The CDR3, as DNA: TGTGCCAGCAGTGAAAGGGGGAAGACTGAAGCTTTCTTT.

The sample holds a few counts of this clonotype. The chain has TRBV2 and TRBJ1-2, with a weak D call TRBD1 (5 bases). Germline V gene lookup returns CDR1 SNHLY and CDR2 FYNNEI. The CDR3 extends over 15 amino acids. The CDR3 coding sequence is TGTGCAGGGTGGGAACAGGAGTCCTCTAACTATGGCTACACCTTC. As protein: CAGWEQESSNYGYTF.

The chain has TRBV20-1 and TRBJ1-6, with TRBD1 as a possible D gene (5 bases). The CDR3 loop spans 16 amino acids. The V and J ends lost 4 bases and 7 bases respectively, with 20 bases between them. The germline V gene has CDR1 DFQATT and CDR2 SNEGSKA (reference sequence). CDR3 bases: TGCAGTGCTATATCAGGGTTTTCTGAGAGGAATTCACCCCTCCACTTT. Amino acid sequence: CSAISGFSERNSPLHF.

This chain joins TRBV7-9 and TRBJ2-5, with 7 bases matching TRBD1. J lost 3 bases, V lost 5 bases, and 12 bases had no gene match. There are 16 residues in the CDR3. CDR1 is SEHNR, CDR2 FQNEAQ, per germline (reference sequence). CDR3 in DNA: TGTGCCAGCAGCCCACCGCCGGGGACAGAGGAAGAGACCCAGTACTTC. Translation: CASSPPPGTEEETQYF.

The sample holds a few counts of this clonotype. This chain links TRBV20-1 with TRBJ2-1, with 9 bases matching TRBD2. This CDR3 region has 14 residues. V was clipped by 3 bases and J by 4 bases; unmatched bases: 4. Germline CDR1 DFQATT, CDR2 SNEGSKA (reference sequence). CDR3 sequence reads: CSASTSGYYNEQFF. Here the CDR3 DNA reads TGCAGTGCTAGTACTAGCGGGTATTACAATGAGCAGTTCTTC.

There are many counts of this clonotype. The rearrangement joins TRBV5-1 to TRBJ2-1, with a tentative D call TRBD2 (5 bases). This CDR3 is 13 amino acids long. Germline V gene data show CDR1 as SGHRS and CDR2 as YFSETQ. V gave up 4 bases and J gave up 4 bases, with 9 bases separating them. The CDR3 here is CASSRPGYNEQFF. The DNA of the CDR3 is TGCGCCAGCAGCCGACCGGGGTACAATGAGCAGTTCTTC.

This rearrangement joins TRBV7-2 to TRBJ1-5; 9 nucleotides align to TRBD1. This CDR3 has 18 amino acids. V was pared by 5 bases and J by 5 bases, with 16 bases of the junction left unmatched. Germline V gene data show CDR1 as SGHTA and CDR2 as FQGNSA. The chain's CDR3 is CASSTPGQGYFGDQPQHF. CDR3 in DNA: TGTGCCAGCAGCACCCCGGGACAGGGATATTTCGGGGATCAGCCCCAGCATTTT.

This clonotype has only a few counts. The chain couples TRBV6-1 to TRBJ1-2; D is unclear. Trimming removed 0 bases at V and 5 bases at J, with 10 bases between. From germline, CDR1 is MNHNS and CDR2 SASEGT. CDR3 length: 14 amino acids. DNA for the CDR3: TGTGCCAGCAGTGAAGCTTGGCAACTTTATGGCTACACCTTC. It codes for CASSEAWQLYGYTF.

This clonotype was seen only a few times. The chain combines TRBV18 with TRBJ2-4; D possibly uses TRBD1 or TRBD2 (5 bases each). Germline V CDR1 and CDR2: KGHSH, LQKENI. V lost 4 bases to trimming and J lost 8 bases, with 12 bases between them. The CDR3 length is 13 residues. The CDR3 DNA follows: TGTGCCAGCTCACTGACCGTGGGGGACATTCAGTACTTC. It translates to CASSLTVGDIQYF. The entire variable domain, with the rest obtained from reference TRBV18 and TRBJ2-4, is as follows: NAGVMQNPRHLVRRRGQEARLRCSPMKGHSHVYWYRQLPEEGLKFMVYLQKENIIDESGMPKERFSAEFPKEGPSILRIQQVVRGDSAAYFCASSLTVGDIQYFGAGTRLSVL.

The table lists this clonotype with a few counts. The CDR3 DNA reads TGTGCCAGCAGCCCCCAGGTGGGGGGCTCCTACAATGAGCAGTTCTTC. Residues: CASSPQVGGSYNEQFF. The V and J genes are TRBV12-3 or TRBV12-4 and TRBJ2-1; D might be TRBD2 (6 bases). V lost 6 bases, J lost 0 bases, and 15 bases lay in between. The CDR3 has 16 residues.